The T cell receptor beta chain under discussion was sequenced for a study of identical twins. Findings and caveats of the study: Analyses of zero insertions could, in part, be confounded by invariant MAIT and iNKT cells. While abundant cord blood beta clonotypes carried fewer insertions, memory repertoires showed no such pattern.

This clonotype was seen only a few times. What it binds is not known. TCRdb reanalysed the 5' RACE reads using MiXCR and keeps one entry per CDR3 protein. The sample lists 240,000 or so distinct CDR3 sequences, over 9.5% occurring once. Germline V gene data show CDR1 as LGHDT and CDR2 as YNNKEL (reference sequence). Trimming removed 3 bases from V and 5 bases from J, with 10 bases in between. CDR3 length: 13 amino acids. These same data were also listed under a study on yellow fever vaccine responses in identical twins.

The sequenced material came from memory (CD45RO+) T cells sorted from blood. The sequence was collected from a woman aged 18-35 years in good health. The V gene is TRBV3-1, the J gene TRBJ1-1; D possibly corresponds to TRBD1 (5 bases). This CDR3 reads CASSHRVGTEAFF. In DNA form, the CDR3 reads TGTGCCAGCAGCCACAGGGTAGGAACTGAAGCTTTCTTT.